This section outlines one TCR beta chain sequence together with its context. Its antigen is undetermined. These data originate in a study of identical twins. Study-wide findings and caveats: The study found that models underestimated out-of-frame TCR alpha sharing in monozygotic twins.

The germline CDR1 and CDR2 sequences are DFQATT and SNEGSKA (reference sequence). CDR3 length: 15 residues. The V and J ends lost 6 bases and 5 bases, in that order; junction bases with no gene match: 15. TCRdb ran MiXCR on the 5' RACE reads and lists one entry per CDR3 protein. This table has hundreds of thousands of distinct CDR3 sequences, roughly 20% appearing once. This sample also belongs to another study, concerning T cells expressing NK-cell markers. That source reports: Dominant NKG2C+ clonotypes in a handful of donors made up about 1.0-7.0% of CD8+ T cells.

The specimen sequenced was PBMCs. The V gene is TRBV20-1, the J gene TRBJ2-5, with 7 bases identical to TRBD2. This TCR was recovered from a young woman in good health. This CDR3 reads CSAIRDFWTRETQYF. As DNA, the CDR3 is TGCAGTGCCATCCGGGACTTCTGGACTAGGGAGACCCAGTACTTC.